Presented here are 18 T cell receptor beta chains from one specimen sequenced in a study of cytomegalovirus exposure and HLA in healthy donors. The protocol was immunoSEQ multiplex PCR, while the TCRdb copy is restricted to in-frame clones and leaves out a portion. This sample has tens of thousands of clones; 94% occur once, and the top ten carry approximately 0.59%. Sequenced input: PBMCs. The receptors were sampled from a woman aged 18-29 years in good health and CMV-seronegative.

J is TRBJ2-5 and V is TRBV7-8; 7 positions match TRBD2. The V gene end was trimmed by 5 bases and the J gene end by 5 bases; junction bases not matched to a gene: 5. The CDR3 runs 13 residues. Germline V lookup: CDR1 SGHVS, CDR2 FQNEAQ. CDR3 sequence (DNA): TGTGCCAGCAGCAAAGGGAGGGGCGAGACCCAGTACTTC. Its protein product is CASSKGRGETQYF. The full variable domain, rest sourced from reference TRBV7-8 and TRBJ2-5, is GAGVSQSPRYKVAKRGQDVALRCDPISGHVSLFWYQQALGQGPEFLTYFQNEAQLDKSGLPSDRFFAERPEGSVSTLKIQRTQQEDSAVYLCASSKGRGETQYFGPGTRLLVL.

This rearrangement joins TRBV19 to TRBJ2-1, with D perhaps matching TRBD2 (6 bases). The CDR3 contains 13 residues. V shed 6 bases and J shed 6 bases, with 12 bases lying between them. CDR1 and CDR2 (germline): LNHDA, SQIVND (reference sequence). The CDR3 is CASRGGGVNEQFF. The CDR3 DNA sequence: TGTGCCAGTAGAGGCGGCGGGGTCAATGAGCAGTTCTTC.

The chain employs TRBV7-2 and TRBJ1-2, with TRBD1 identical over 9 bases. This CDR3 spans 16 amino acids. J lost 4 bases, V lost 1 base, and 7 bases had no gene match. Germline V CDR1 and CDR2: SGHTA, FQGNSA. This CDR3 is CASSLVEGDRAYGYTF. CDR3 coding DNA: TGTGCCAGCAGCTTAGTCGAGGGGGACAGGGCCTATGGCTACACCTTC.

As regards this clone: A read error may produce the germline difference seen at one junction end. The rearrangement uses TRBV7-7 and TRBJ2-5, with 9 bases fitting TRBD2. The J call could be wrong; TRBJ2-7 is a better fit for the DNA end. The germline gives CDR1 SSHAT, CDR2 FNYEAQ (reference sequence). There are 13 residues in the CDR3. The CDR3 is CASSPGLAFEQYF. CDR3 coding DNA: TGTGCTAGCAGCCCTGGACTAGCGTTCGAGCAGTACTTC.

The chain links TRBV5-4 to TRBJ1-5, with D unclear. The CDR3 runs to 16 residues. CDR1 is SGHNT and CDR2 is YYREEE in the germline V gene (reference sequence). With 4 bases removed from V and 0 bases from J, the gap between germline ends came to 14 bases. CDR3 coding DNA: TGTGCCAGCAGCCCCGGTCCGGGGAGTAGCAATCAGCCCCAGCATTTT. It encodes CASSPGPGSSNQPQHF.

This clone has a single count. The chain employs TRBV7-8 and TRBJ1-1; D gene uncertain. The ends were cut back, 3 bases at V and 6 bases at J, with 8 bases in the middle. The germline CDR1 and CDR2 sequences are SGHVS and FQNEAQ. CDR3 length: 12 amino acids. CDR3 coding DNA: TGTGCCAGCAGCTTGGTTCGGGCTGAAGCTTTCTTT. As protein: CASSLVRAEAFF.

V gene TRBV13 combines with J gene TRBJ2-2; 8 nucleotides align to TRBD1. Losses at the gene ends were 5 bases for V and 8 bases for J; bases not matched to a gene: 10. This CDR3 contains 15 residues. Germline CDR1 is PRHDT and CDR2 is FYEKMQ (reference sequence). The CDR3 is CASSREGQGRGELFF. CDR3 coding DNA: TGTGCCAGCAGCCGGGAAGGACAGGGCAGAGGGGAGCTGTTTTTT.

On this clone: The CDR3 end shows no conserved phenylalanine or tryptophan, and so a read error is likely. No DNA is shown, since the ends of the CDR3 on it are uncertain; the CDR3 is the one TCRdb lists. The CDR3: CASSGVPGHFFLTL. This chain joins TRBV7-2 and TRBJ1-2; whether TRBD1, the table's D call, matches the DNA was not checked. CDR1 is SGHTA and CDR2 is FQGNSA in the germline V gene. The CDR3 spans 14 residues, counting both ends.

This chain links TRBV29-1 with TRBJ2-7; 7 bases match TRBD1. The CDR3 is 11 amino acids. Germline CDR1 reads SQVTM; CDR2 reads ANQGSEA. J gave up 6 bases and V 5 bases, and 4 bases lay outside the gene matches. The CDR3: CSVTTGPEQYF. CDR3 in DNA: TGCAGCGTTACGACAGGGCCCGAGCAGTACTTC.

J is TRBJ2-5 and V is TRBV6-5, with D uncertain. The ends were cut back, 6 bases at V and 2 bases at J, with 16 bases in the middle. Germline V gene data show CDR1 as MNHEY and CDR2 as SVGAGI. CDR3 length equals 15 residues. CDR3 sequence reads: CASSNLPISQETQYF. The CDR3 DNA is TGTGCCAGCAGCAATCTACCAATTTCTCAAGAGACCCAGTACTTC.

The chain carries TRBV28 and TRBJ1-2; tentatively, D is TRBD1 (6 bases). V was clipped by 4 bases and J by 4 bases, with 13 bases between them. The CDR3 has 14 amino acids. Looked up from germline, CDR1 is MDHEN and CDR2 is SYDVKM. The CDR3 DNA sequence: TGTGCCAGCAGTTCCTTCAGGGGTTCCTATGGCTACACCTTC. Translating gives CASSSFRGSYGYTF.

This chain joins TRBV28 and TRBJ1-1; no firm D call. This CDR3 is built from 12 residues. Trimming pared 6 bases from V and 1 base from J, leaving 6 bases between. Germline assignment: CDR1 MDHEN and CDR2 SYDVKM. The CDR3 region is CASRATNTEAFF. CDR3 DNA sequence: TGTGCCAGCAGGGCCACGAACACTGAAGCTTTCTTT.

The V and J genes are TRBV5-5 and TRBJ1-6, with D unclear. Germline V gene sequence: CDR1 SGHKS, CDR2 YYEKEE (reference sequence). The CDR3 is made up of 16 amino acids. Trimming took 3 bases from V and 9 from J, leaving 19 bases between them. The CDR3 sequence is CASSSVGVGMSSPLHF. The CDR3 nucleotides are TGTGCCAGCAGCTCGGTCGGGGTGGGTATGAGTTCACCCCTCCACTTT.

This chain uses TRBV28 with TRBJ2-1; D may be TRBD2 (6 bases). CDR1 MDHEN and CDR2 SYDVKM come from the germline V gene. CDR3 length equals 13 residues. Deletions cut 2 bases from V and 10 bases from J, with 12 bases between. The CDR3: CASSLHLGGEQFF. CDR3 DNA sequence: TGTGCCAGCAGTTTACACCTCGGGGGAGAGCAGTTCTTC.

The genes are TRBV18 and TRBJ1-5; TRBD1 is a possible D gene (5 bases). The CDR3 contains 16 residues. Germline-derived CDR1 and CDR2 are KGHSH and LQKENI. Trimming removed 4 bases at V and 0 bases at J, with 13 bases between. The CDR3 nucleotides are TGTGCCAGCTCACTCCTCGGACACCATAGCAATCAGCCCCAGCATTTT. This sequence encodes CASSLLGHHSNQPQHF.

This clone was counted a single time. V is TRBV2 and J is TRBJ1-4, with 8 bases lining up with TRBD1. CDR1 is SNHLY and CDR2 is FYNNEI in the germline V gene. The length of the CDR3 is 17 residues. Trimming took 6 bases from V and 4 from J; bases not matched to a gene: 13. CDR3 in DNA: TGTGCCAGCAGGGAGACGCCATGGGACAGGAGTAATGAAAAACTGTTTTTT. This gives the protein CASRETPWDRSNEKLFF. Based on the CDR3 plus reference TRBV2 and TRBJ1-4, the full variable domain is EPEVTQTPSHQVTQMGQEVILRCVPISNHLYFYWYRQILGQKVEFLVSFYNNEISEKSEIFDDQFSVERPDGSNFTLKIRSTKLEDSAMYFCASRETPWDRSNEKLFFGSGTQLSVL.

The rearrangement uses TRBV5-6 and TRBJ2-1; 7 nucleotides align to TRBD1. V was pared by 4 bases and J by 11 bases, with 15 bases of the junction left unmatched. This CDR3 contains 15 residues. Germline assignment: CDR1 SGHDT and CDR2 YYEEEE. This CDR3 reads CASSRDGTVLGKQFF. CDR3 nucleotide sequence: TGTGCCAGCAGCAGGGACGGGACAGTTCTAGGGAAGCAGTTCTTC.

CDR3 in amino acids: CASKTGGTYNEQFF. In DNA form, the CDR3 reads TGTGCCAGCAAGACCGGGGGGACCTACAATGAGCAGTTCTTC. V usage is TRBV28 and J usage is TRBJ2-1, with 7 nucleotides matching TRBD2. V lost 7 bases to trimming and J lost 2 bases; unmatched junction nucleotides: 5. Looked up from germline, CDR1 is MDHEN and CDR2 is SYDVKM. CDR3 size: 14 residues.